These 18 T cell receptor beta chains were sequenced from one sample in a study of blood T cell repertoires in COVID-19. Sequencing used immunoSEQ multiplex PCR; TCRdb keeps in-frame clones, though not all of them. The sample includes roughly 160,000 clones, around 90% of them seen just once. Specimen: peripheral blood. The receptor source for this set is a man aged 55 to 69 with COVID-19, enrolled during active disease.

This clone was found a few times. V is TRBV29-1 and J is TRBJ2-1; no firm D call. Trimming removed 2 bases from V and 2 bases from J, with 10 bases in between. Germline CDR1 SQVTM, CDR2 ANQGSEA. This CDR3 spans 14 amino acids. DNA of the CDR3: TGCAGCGTTGAATTTCCGGGTGCCTACAATGAGCAGTTCTTC. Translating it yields CSVEFPGAYNEQFF.

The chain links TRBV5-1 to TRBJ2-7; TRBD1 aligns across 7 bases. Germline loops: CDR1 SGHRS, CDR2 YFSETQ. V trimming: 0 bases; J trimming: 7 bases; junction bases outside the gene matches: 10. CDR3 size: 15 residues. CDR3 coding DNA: TGCGCCAGCAGCTTGGCCGGAGACAGGGTGTGGGAGCAGTACTTC. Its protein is CASSLAGDRVWEQYF.

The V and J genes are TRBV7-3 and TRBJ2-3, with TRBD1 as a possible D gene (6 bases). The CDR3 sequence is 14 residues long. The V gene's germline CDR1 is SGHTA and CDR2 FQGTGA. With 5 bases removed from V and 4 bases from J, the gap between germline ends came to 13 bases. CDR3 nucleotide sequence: TGTGCCAGCAGCCCTCAGGGGTTTTCAGATACGCAGTATTTT. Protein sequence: CASSPQGFSDTQYF.

The chain's CDR3 is CASRSGSGTDTQYF. CDR3 sequence (DNA): TGTGCCAGTAGGAGCGGGAGTGGCACAGATACGCAGTATTTT. The rearrangement uses TRBV19 and TRBJ2-3, with TRBD2 identical over 8 bases. CDR1 and CDR2 (germline): LNHDA, SQIVND (reference sequence). The CDR3 totals 14 residues. The trim removed 6 bases at V and 1 base at J, leaving 3 bases unmatched.

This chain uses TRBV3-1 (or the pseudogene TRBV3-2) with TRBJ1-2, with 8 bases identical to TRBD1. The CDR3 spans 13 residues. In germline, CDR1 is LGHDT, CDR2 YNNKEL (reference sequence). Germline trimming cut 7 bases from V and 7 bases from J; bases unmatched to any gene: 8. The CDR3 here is CASTNRGVGGYTF. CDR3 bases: TGTGCCAGCACCAACAGGGGGGTAGGTGGCTACACCTTC.

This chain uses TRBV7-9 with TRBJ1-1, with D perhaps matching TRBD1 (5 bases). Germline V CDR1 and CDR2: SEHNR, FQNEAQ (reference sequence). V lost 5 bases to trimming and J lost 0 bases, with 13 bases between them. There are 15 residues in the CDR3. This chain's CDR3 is CASSRWGVMNTEAFF. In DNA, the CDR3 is TGTGCCAGCAGCCGCTGGGGGGTTATGAACACTGAAGCTTTCTTT.

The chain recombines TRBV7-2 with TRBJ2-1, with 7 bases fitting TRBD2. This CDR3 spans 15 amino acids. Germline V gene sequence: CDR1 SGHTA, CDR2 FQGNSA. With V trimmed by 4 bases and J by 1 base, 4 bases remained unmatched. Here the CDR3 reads CASSSGRDSYNEQFF. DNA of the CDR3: TGTGCCAGCAGCTCGGGGAGGGATTCCTACAATGAGCAGTTCTTC.

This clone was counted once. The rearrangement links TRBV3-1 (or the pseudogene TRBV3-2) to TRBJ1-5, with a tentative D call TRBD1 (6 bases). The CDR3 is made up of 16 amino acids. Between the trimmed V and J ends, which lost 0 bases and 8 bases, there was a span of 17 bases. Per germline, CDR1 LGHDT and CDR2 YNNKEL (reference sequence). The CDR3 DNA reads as TGTGCCAGCAGCCAAGATTTTTCAGGGGAATACAAGCCCCAGCATTTT. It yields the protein CASSQDFSGEYKPQHF.

In nucleotides, the CDR3 is TGTGCCTGGAGCCCAGGGCAGGGCAATGGAAACACCATATATTTT. Encoded protein: CAWSPGQGNGNTIYF. The chain links TRBV30 to TRBJ1-3; D may be TRBD1 (5 bases). Trimming took 3 bases from V and 3 from J, leaving 15 bases between them. The CDR3 is 15 residues long. Germline V gives CDR1 GTSNPN, CDR2 SVGIG (reference sequence).

The CDR3 is CASSPPTTGRREAFF. DNA for the CDR3: TGTGCCAGCTCACCACCCACCACAGGCAGGAGAGAAGCTTTCTTT. The chain couples TRBV18 to TRBJ1-1, with D perhaps TRBD1 (5 bases). Trimming shortened V by 0 bases and J by 8 bases, and 16 bases separated the two germline ends. Germline lookup yields CDR1 KGHSH and CDR2 LQKENI. CDR3 length: 15 residues.

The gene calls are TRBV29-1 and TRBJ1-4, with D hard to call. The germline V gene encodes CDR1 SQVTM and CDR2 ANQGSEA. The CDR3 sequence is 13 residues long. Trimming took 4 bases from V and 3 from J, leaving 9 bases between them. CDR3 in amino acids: CSVARSSNEKLFF. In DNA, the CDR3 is TGCAGCGTTGCCAGGTCCTCTAATGAAAAACTGTTTTTT.

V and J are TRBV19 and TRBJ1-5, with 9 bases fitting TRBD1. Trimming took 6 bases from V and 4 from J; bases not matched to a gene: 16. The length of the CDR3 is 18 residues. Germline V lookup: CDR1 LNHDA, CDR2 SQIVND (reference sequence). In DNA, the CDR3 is TGTGCCAGTAGGCGATTGCCGGGACAGGGATCGTTGAATCAGCCCCAGCATTTT. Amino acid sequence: CASRRLPGQGSLNQPQHF.

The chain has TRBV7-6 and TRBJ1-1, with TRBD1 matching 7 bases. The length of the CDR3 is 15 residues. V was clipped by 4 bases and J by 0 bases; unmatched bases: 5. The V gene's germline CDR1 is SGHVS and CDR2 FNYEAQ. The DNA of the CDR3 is TGTGCCAGCAGCTCGACGACAGGGATGAACACTGAAGCTTTCTTT. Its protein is CASSSTTGMNTEAFF.

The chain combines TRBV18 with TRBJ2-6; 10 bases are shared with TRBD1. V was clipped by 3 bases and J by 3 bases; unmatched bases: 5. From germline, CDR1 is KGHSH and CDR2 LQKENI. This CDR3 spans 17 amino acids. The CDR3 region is CASSPAGQGVGANVLTF. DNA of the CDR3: TGTGCCAGCTCACCCGCCGGACAGGGGGTTGGGGCCAACGTCCTGACTTTC.

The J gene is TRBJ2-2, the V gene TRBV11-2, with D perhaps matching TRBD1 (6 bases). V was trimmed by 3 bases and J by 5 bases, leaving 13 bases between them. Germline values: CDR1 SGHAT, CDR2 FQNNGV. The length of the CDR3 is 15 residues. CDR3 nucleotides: TGTGCCAGCAGCTTGGCCATACAGGGAACCGGGGAGCTGTTTTTT. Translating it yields CASSLAIQGTGELFF.

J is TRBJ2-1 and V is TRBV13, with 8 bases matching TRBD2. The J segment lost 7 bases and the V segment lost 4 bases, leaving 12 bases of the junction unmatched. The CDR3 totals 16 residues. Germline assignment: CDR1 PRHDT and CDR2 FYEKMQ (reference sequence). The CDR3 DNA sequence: TGTGCCAGCAGCTCGAACATATTGACTAGCGCGAATGAGCAGTTCTTC. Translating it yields CASSSNILTSANEQFF. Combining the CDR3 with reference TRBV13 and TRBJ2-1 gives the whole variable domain AAGVIQSPRHLIKEKRETATLKCYPIPRHDTVYWYQQGPGQDPQFLISFYEKMQSDKGSIPDRFSAQQFSDYHSELNMSSLELGDSALYFCASSSNILTSANEQFFGPGTRLTVL.

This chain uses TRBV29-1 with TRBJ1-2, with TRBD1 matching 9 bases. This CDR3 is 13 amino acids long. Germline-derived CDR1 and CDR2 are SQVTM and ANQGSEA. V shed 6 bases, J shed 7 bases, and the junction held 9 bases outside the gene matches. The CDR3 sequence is CSVGDRALLGYTF. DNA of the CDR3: TGCAGCGTGGGGGACAGGGCACTCCTTGGCTACACCTTC.

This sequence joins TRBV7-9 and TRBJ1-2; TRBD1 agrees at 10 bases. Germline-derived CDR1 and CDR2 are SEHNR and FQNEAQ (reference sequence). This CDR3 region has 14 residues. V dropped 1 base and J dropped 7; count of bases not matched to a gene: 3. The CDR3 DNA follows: TGTGCCAGCAGCTTAGGACAGGGGGCGGCTGGCTACACCTTC. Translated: CASSLGQGAAGYTF.